These 3 T cell receptor beta chains share one sample of origin, sequenced in a study of CD8+CD57+ T cells in acquired aplastic anemia (dated 2018 in TCRdb). Patients chosen for sequencing had shown expansion of CD8+CD57+ cells by flow cytometry. The instrument was an Illumina HiSeq 2000. Genomic DNA was used as template for profiling of TCR beta VDJ combinations and CDR3 sequences. The public reads were quality trimmed at Q25 with fastp and then assembled into clones with MiXCR by TCRdb, keeping productive beta chains. For every CDR3 protein sequence, its rows merge into one entry that carries the most common genes and DNA. The sample profile shows approximately 190,000 distinct CDR3 sequences; around half of them were found once. 9.7% of the sample goes to the ten largest clones. Material for sequencing was sorted CD4+, CD8+, or CD8+CD57+ T cells (not recorded which) from PBMCs. Receptors originate from a human donor with aplastic anemia.

The V and J genes are TRBV6-5 and TRBJ2-7; D remains ambiguous. The ends were cut back, 4 bases at V and 1 base at J, with 8 bases in the middle. Germline V gives CDR1 MNHEY, CDR2 SVGAGI. This CDR3 has 13 amino acids. CDR3 amino acids: CASSWDRSYEQYF. The CDR3 DNA sequence: TGTGCCAGCAGTTGGGATAGGTCCTACGAGCAGTACTTC.

This clonotype was recorded a few times. V usage is TRBV6-1 and J usage is TRBJ1-5, with D maybe TRBD1 (6 bases). Trimming took 6 bases from V and 0 from J, leaving 21 bases between them. The CDR3 runs 18 residues. Germline values: CDR1 MNHNS, CDR2 SASEGT. CDR3 amino acids: CASRPAYRDFYSNQPQHF. As DNA, the CDR3 is TGTGCCAGCAGACCCGCCTACAGGGACTTTTATAGCAATCAGCCCCAGCATTTT.

This clonotype was observed a handful of times. The gene calls are TRBV20-1 and TRBJ1-6; D is possibly TRBD1 (6 bases). The CDR3 has 15 amino acids. Germline V lookup: CDR1 DFQATT, CDR2 SNEGSKA (reference sequence). V dropped 2 bases and J dropped 7 bases, with 15 bases sitting between them. The CDR3 bases are TGCAGTGCTAGACCCCCGGGACATCTCAATTCACCCCTCCACTTT. Translated: CSARPPGHLNSPLHF.